A selection of T cell receptor beta chains follows, all from one sample in a study of cytomegalovirus exposure and HLA in healthy donors. Clones were read by immunoSEQ multiplex PCR, and TCRdb kept only the in-frame ones, dropping some. The data show more than 95,000 clones, 76% seen once. Sequenced: PBMCs. These receptors came from a woman under 30 in good health and CMV-seropositive. CDR3s include the opening cysteine and the closing phenylalanine or tryptophan. The order of the fields is J gene, clone size, V gene, D gene, CDR3 protein, CDR3 DNA. D genes are given only for firm matches. Not all rows give a size; the values are once, few, many and, for expanded clones, a class.

>TRBJ2-3|.|TRBV28|TRBD2
CATKRRAWREEAFSTDTQYF
TGTGCCACCAAACGAAGGGCGTGGCGGGAGGAAGCTTTTAGCACAGATACGCAGTATTTT
>TRBJ2-3|.|TRBV4-1|TRBD2
CASSQEAGRTDTQYF
TGCGCCAGCAGCCAAGAAGCGGGACGCACAGATACGCAGTATTTT
>TRBJ2-7|.|TRBV9|.
CASSDVKRAPYEQYF
TGTGCCAGCAGCGACGTCAAGCGGGCCCCCTACGAGCAGTACTTC
>TRBJ1-2|.|TRBV29-1|TRBD1
CSGGQGAYGYTF
TGCAGCGGCGGACAGGGGGCCTATGGCTACACCTTC
>TRBJ2-2|.|TRBV5-1|TRBD2
CASRMTSGPSGGELFF
TGCGCCAGCAGAATGACTAGCGGGCCCTCCGGTGGGGAGCTGTTTTTT
>TRBJ1-3|few|TRBV6-5|.
CASGTVGGNTIYF
TGTGCCAGCGGAACAGTAGGTGGAAACACCATATATTTT
>TRBJ2-3|.|TRBV30|.
CAWSPGGRDTQYF
TGTGCCTGGAGTCCTGGGGGCCGGGATACGCAGTATTTT
>TRBJ1-5|.|TRBV28|.
CASSLGGSSNQPQHF
TGTGCCAGCAGTTTGGGAGGGAGTAGCAATCAGCCCCAGCATTTT
>TRBJ2-1|.|TRBV7-6|.
CASSLGSDEQFF
TGTGCCAGCAGCTTAGGTTCCGATGAGCAGTTCTTC
>TRBJ2-7|.|TRBV5-4|TRBD2
CASSSGLADPYEQYF
TGTGCCAGCAGCTCGGGACTAGCGGACCCCTACGAGCAGTACTTC